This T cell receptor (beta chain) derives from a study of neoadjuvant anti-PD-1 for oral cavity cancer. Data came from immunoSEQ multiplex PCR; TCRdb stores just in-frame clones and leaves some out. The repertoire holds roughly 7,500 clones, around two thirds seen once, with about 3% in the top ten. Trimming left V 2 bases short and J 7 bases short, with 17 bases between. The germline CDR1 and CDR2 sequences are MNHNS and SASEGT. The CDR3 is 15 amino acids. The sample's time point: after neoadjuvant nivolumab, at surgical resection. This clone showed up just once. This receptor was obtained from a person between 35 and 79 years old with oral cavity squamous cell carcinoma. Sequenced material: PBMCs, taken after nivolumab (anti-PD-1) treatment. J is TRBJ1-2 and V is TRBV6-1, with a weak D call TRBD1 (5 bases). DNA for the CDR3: TGTGCCAGCAGTGAAAGGTTAAGAGGGGTGGGTGGCTACACCTTC. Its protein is CASSERLRGVGGYTF.